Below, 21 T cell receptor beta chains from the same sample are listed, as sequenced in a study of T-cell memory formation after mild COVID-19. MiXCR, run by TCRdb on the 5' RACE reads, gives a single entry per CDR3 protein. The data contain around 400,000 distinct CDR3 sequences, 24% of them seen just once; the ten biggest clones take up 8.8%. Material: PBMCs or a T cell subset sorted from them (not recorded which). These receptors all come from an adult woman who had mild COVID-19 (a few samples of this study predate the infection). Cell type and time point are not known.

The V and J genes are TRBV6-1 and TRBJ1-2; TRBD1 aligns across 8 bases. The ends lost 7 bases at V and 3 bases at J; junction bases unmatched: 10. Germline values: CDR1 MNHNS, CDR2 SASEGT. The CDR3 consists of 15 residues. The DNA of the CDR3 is TGTGCCAGCAAAAGGGTAGGACAGGGTGACTATGGCTACACCTTC. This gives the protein CASKRVGQGDYGYTF.

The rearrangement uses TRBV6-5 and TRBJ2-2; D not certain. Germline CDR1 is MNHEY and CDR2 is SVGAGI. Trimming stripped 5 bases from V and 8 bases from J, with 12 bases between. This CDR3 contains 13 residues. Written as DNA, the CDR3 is TGTGCCAGCAGTCACTTCCTAACTGGGGAGCTGTTTTTT. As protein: CASSHFLTGELFF.

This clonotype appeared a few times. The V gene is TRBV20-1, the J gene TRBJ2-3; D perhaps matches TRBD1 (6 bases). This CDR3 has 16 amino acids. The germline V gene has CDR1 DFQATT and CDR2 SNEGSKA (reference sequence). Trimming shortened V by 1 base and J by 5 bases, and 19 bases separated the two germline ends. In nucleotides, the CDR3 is TGCAGTGCTAGAGTGAAGCCAGGGGTAGTTGGAGATACGCAGTATTTT. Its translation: CSARVKPGVVGDTQYF.

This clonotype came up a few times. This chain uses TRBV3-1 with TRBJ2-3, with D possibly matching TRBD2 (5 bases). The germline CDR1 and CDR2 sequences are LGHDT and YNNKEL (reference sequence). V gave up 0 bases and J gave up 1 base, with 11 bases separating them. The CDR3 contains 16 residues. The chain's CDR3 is CASSQDRVGGTDTQYF. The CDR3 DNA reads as TGTGCCAGCAGCCAAGATCGGGTCGGGGGCACAGATACGCAGTATTTT.

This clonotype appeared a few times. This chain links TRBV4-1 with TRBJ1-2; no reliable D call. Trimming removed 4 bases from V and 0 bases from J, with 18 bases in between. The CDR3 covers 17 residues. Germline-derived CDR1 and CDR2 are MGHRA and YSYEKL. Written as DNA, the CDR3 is TGCGCCAGCAGCCTTCTCCCCCAAGGAGTAGCTAACTATGGCTACACCTTC. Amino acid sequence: CASSLLPQGVANYGYTF.

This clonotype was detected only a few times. The CDR3 bases are TGTGCCAGCAGCAACAGCGGGACCAGGGTAGGGAACAATGAGCAGTTCTTC. It encodes CASSNSGTRVGNNEQFF. The chain carries TRBV7-9 and TRBJ2-1; 7 bases match TRBD2. CDR1 SEHNR and CDR2 FQNEAQ come from the germline V gene (reference sequence). This CDR3 comprises 17 residues. The V and J ends lost 5 bases and 5 bases, in that order; junction bases with no gene match: 15.

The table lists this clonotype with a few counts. This CDR3 reads CASSVGSVSYYEQYF. The CDR3 DNA is TGTGCCAGCAGCGTAGGATCAGTAAGTTACTACGAGCAGTACTTC. The chain combines TRBV9 with TRBJ2-7; D remains ambiguous. Germline CDR1 SGDLS, CDR2 YYNGEE. Deletions cut 0 bases from V and 3 bases from J, with 13 bases between. This CDR3 is built from 15 residues.

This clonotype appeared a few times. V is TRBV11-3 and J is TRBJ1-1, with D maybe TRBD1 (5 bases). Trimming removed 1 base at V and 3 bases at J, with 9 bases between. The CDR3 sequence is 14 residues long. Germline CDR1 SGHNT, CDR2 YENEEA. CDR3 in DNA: TGTGCCAGCAGCTTAGGACAGAAGTACACTGAAGCTTTCTTT. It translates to CASSLGQKYTEAFF.

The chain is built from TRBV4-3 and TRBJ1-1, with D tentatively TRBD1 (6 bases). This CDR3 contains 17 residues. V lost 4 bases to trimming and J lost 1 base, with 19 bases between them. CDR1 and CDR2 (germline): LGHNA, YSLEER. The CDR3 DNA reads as TGCGCCAGCAGCCGGAGCTCTACAGGGCTAGGGAACACTGAAGCTTTCTTT. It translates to CASSRSSTGLGNTEAFF.

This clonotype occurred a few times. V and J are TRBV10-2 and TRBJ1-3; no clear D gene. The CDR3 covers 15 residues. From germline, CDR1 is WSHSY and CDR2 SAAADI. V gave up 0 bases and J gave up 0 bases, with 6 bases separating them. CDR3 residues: CASSESSLSGNTIYF. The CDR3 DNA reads TGCGCCAGCAGTGAGTCATCACTCTCTGGAAACACCATATATTTT.

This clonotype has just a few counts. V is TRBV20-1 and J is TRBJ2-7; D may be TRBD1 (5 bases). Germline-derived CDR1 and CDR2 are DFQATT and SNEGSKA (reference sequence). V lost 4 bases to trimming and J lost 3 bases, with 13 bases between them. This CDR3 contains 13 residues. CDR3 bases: TGCAGTGCTACAAATGGACATTTCTACGAGCAGTACTTC. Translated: CSATNGHFYEQYF.

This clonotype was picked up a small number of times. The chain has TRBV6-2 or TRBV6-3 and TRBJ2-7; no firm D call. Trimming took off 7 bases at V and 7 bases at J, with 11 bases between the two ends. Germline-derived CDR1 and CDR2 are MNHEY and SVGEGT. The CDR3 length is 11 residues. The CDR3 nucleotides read TGTGCCAGCACGCTAGGGCAAGAGCAGTACTTC. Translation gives CASTLGQEQYF.

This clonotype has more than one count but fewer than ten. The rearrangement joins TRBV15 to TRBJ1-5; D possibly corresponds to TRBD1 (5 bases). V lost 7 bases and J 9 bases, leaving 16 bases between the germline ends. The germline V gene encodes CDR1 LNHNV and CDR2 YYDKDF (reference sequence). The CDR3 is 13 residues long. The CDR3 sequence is CATNPGGVGPQHF. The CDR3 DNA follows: TGTGCCACCAATCCCGGGGGTGTAGGGCCCCAGCATTTT.

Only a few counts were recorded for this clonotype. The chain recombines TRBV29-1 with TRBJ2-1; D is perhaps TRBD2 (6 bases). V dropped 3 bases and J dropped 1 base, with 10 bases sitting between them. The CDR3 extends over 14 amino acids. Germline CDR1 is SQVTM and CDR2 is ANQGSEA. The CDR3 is CSVDHGGSYNEQFF. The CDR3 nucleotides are TGCAGCGTTGATCACGGGGGTTCCTACAATGAGCAGTTCTTC.

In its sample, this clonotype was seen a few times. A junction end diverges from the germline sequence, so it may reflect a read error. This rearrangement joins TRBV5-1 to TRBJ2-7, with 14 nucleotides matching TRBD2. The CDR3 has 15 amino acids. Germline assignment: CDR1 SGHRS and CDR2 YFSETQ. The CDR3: CASSLGTSGGYEQYF. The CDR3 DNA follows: TGTGCCAGCAGCTTAGGGACTAGCGGGGGCTACGAGCAGTACTTC.

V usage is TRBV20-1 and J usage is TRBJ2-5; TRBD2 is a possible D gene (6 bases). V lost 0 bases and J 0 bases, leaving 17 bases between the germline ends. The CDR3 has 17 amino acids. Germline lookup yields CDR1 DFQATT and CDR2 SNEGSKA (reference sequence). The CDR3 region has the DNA TGCAGTGCTAGAGATCTTTGGAGGGAACAGAACCAAGAGACCCAGTACTTC. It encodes CSARDLWREQNQETQYF.

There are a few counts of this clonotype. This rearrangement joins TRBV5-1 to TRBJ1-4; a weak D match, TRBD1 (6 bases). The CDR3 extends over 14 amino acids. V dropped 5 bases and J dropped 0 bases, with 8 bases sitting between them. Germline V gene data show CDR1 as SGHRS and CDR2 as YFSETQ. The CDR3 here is CASSRTATNEKLFF. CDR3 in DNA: TGCGCCAGCAGTAGGACAGCAACTAATGAAAAACTGTTTTTT.

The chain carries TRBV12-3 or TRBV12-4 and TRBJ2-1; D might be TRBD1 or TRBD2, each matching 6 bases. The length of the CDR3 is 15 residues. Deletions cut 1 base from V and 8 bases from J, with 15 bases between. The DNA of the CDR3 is TGTGCCAGCAGTTTAGGAGGGGGGCGAGAGTATGAGCAGTTCTTC. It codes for CASSLGGGREYEQFF.

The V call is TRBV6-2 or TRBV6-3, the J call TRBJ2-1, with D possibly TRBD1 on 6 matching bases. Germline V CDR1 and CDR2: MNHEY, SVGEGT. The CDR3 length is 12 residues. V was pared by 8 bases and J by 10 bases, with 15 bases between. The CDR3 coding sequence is TGTGCCAGCTTCACAGGGAAGGGCGAGCAGTTCTTC. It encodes CASFTGKGEQFF.

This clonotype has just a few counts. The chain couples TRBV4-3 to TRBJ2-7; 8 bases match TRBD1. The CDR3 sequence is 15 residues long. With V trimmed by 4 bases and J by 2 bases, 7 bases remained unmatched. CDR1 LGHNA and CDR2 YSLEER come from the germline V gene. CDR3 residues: CASSRGTGRTYEQYF. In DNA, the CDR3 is TGCGCCAGCAGCCGCGGGACAGGACGAACCTACGAGCAGTACTTC.

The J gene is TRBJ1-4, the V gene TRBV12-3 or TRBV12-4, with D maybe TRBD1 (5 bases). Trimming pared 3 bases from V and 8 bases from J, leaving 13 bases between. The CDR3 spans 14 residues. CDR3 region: CASSLQPRDEKLFF. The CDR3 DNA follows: TGTGCCAGCAGTTTGCAACCCCGGGACGAAAAACTGTTTTTT.